Listed here are 23 T cell receptor beta chains from one sample, sequenced in a study of blood T cell repertoires in COVID-19 (dated by TCRdb to 2018 to 2021). The library was generated by the immunoSEQ multiplex PCR assay. As stored in TCRdb, this immuneACCESS dataset retains in-frame rearrangements with V and J assigned. A fraction of the clones does not appear; measured against another copy, unresolved V genes explain less than half of the discrepancy, and the remainder lacks a known reason. Recorded for this sample are 350,000 to 550,000 clones; around 90% of them occurred a single time. Around 1.8% of the sample rests with the top ten. Sample: PBMCs or T cells enriched from blood (not recorded which). The receptors shown here come from a woman aged 18-29 years with acute COVID-19.

The chain combines TRBV18 with TRBJ1-5; 7 bases align to TRBD1. J lost 5 bases, V lost 2 bases, and 3 bases had no gene match. This CDR3 comprises 14 residues. Germline V gene data show CDR1 as KGHSH and CDR2 as LQKENI. Written as DNA, the CDR3 is TGTGCCAGCTCACCAGGAGACAGGGATCAGCCCCAGCATTTT. It yields the protein CASSPGDRDQPQHF. Supplemented by reference TRBV18 and TRBJ1-5, the full variable domain reads NAGVMQNPRHLVRRRGQEARLRCSPMKGHSHVYWYRQLPEEGLKFMVYLQKENIIDESGMPKERFSAEFPKEGPSILRIQQVVRGDSAAYFCASSPGDRDQPQHFGDGTRLSIL.

This rearrangement joins TRBV5-1 to TRBJ2-1; 11 bases match TRBD2. Germline V gives CDR1 SGHRS, CDR2 YFSETQ. The CDR3 is made up of 16 amino acids. With 3 bases clipped from V and 4 bases from J, the junction kept 6 bases outside the gene matches. As DNA, the CDR3 is TGCGCCAGCAGCTGGTTGACTAGCGGGAAATACAATGAGCAGTTCTTC. It specifies CASSWLTSGKYNEQFF.

The chain joins TRBV4-1 to TRBJ2-2; D is possibly TRBD1 (6 bases). Trimming removed 2 bases from V and 6 bases from J, with 10 bases in between. The length of the CDR3 is 14 residues. Per the germline V gene, CDR1 is MGHRA and CDR2 is YSYEKL. The chain's CDR3 is CASSQQRGSGELFF. The DNA of the CDR3 is TGCGCCAGCAGCCAACAGAGGGGGTCCGGGGAGCTGTTTTTT.

There are a few counts of this clone. The chain has TRBV19 and TRBJ1-4, with D maybe TRBD1 (5 bases). This CDR3 region has 15 residues. The V gene lost 6 bases and the J gene lost 6 bases, with 17 bases spanning the gap. CDR1 and CDR2 (germline): LNHDA, SQIVND (reference sequence). This CDR3 reads CASSTRGRGDEKLFF. CDR3 nucleotides: TGTGCCAGTAGCACCCGCGGGCGGGGGGATGAAAAACTGTTTTTT. The full variable domain, completed using reference TRBV19 and TRBJ1-4, is DGGITQSPKYLFRKEGQNVTLSCEQNLNHDAMYWYRQDPGQGLRLIYYSQIVNDFQKGDIAEGYSVSREKKESFPLTVTSAQKNPTAFYLCASSTRGRGDEKLFFGSGTQLSVL.

This rearrangement joins TRBV7-2 to TRBJ2-5; maybe TRBD2 (6 bases). The CDR3 runs 14 residues. V was clipped by 4 bases and J by 4 bases, with 13 bases between them. Germline-derived CDR1 and CDR2 are SGHTA and FQGNSA. The CDR3, as DNA: TGTGCCAGCAGCTACCCGACTAGAGGAGAGACCCAGTACTTC. Its protein product is CASSYPTRGETQYF.

The sample holds many counts of this clone. The V gene is TRBV24-1, the J gene TRBJ2-3, with TRBD2 identical over 7 bases. After removal of 5 bases from V and 2 bases from J, the junction contained 3 bases not matched to a gene. This CDR3 is 14 amino acids long. The germline CDR1 and CDR2 sequences are KGHDR and SFDVKD. For the CDR3, the DNA is TGTGCCACCAGTGTCGGGGGGTCCACAGATACGCAGTATTTT. Translated: CATSVGGSTDTQYF.

The chain combines TRBV4-3 with TRBJ2-1, with a tentative D call TRBD1 (6 bases). The germline gives CDR1 LGHNA, CDR2 YSLEER. Trimming took 5 bases from V and 0 from J, leaving 17 bases between them. This CDR3 contains 17 residues. The CDR3 DNA sequence: TGCGCCAGCAGCGATCGGGTTCGAGGGGGCTCCTACAATGAGCAGTTCTTC. Translating it yields CASSDRVRGGSYNEQFF.

The gene calls are TRBV19 and TRBJ2-1, with 7 bases fitting TRBD1. Trimming took 4 bases from V and 5 from J; bases not matched to a gene: 17. This CDR3 comprises 18 residues. The germline CDR1 and CDR2 sequences are LNHDA and SQIVND (reference sequence). The CDR3 region has the DNA TGTGCCAGTAGTAGTCTAGAGTCCAAAGGGACAGTTGACAATGAGCAGTTCTTC. It specifies CASSSLESKGTVDNEQFF.

The chain has TRBV5-4 and TRBJ2-7; 12 nucleotides agree with TRBD2. J lost 3 bases, V lost 4 bases, and 5 bases had no gene match. This CDR3 has 15 amino acids. CDR1 is SGHNT and CDR2 is YYREEE in the germline V gene (reference sequence). CDR3 in amino acids: CASSPRTSGIYEQYF. The CDR3 coding sequence is TGTGCCAGCAGCCCGAGGACTAGCGGGATCTACGAGCAGTACTTC. Together with reference TRBV5-4 and TRBJ2-7, the CDR3 gives the full variable domain: ETGVTQSPTHLIKTRGQQVTLRCSSQSGHNTVSWYQQALGQGPQFIFQYYREEENGRGNFPPRFSGLQFPNYSSELNVNALELDDSALYLCASSPRTSGIYEQYFGPGTRLTVT.

This chain joins TRBV2 and TRBJ1-1; D gene uncertain. This CDR3 has 12 residues. V was clipped by 7 bases and J by 6 bases, with 12 bases between them. CDR1 and CDR2 (germline): SNHLY, FYNNEI. The CDR3 DNA reads TGTGCCAGCACCAGTTCCGAGGCTGAAGCTTTCTTT. Translated: CASTSSEAEAFF.

This chain links TRBV20-1 with TRBJ1-3; D uncertain. Germline V CDR1 and CDR2: DFQATT, SNEGSKA (reference sequence). Trimming removed 4 bases from V and 4 bases from J, with 5 bases in between. The CDR3 runs to 11 residues. The CDR3 protein is CSANQGNTIYF. The CDR3 bases are TGCAGTGCTAATCAGGGAAACACCATATATTTT.

This chain joins TRBV5-1 and TRBJ1-1; TRBD1 matches 10 bases. With V trimmed by 4 bases and J by 1 base, 7 bases remained unmatched. From germline, CDR1 is SGHRS and CDR2 YFSETQ. The CDR3 loop spans 16 amino acids. Written as DNA, the CDR3 is TGCGCCAGCAGCCTAGACAGGGGGCCGCGGAACACTGAAGCTTTCTTT. Translating gives CASSLDRGPRNTEAFF.

The rearrangement links TRBV10-1 to TRBJ2-3; weak D call: TRBD2 (7 bases). The CDR3 is 16 residues long. V was cut by 7 bases and J by 5 bases, with 22 bases left in between. Germline loops: CDR1 WNHNN, CDR2 SYGVQD (reference sequence). CDR3: CASKVLWEGGGDTQYF. The CDR3 DNA reads as TGCGCCAGCAAGGTTTTGTGGGAGGGGGGCGGAGATACGCAGTATTTT.

The chain uses TRBV4-1 and TRBJ1-4; the D gene is possibly TRBD1 (5 bases). Trimming took off 3 bases at V and 0 bases at J, with 11 bases between the two ends. This CDR3 has 16 amino acids. The germline gives CDR1 MGHRA, CDR2 YSYEKL. The CDR3 region is CASSHEPGTTNEKLFF. In DNA form, the CDR3 reads TGCGCCAGCAGCCATGAGCCAGGGACAACTAATGAAAAACTGTTTTTT.

The chain is built from TRBV19 and TRBJ2-7, with D possibly TRBD2 on 5 matching bases. V was trimmed by 0 bases and J by 3 bases, leaving 24 bases between them. The CDR3 totals 19 residues. CDR1 is LNHDA and CDR2 is SQIVND in the germline V gene (reference sequence). The chain's CDR3 is CASSIDTDATQRGGYEQYF. In nucleotides, the CDR3 is TGTGCCAGTAGTATAGATACAGACGCAACCCAACGAGGAGGCTACGAGCAGTACTTC.

The chain carries TRBV9 and TRBJ1-6; 11 positions agree with TRBD1. The CDR3 is made up of 16 amino acids. The J segment lost 8 bases and the V segment lost 4 bases, leaving 8 bases of the junction unmatched. Germline V lookup: CDR1 SGDLS, CDR2 YYNGEE. The CDR3 bases are TGTGCCAGCAGCCCCCGGGGACAGGGGGGATATTCACCCCTCCACTTT. Amino acid sequence: CASSPRGQGGYSPLHF.

The chain employs TRBV6-4 and TRBJ2-1, with D perhaps TRBD2 (5 bases). The CDR3 is 16 amino acids. In germline, CDR1 is MRHNA, CDR2 SNTAGT. Trimming removed 2 bases from V and 4 bases from J, with 15 bases in between. As DNA, the CDR3 is TGTGCCAGCAGTGACGGGCCGAGGGAGACATACAATGAGCAGTTCTTC. The encoded protein is CASSDGPRETYNEQFF.

V is TRBV6-5 and J is TRBJ1-5; TRBD1 might be the D (6 bases). The germline V and J ends were trimmed by 6 bases and 3 bases, with 15 bases remaining between them. The CDR3 loop spans 15 amino acids. Germline V gene lookup returns CDR1 MNHEY and CDR2 SVGAGI. CDR3 DNA sequence: TGTGCCAGCAGAACAACCCCAGGGGACAATCAGCCCCAGCATTTT. Its protein is CASRTTPGDNQPQHF.

The chain is built from TRBV28 and TRBJ2-4, with 7 bases lining up with TRBD2. The trim removed 11 bases at V and 8 bases at J, leaving 9 bases unmatched. CDR1 is MDHEN and CDR2 is SYDVKM in the germline V gene. The CDR3 runs 12 residues. The CDR3 region is CASTSGVDIQYF. CDR3 in DNA: TGTGCCTCTACCAGCGGGGTTGACATTCAGTACTTC.

This clone came up a few times. This rearrangement joins TRBV13 to TRBJ1-2; TRBD1 agrees at 7 bases. The trim removed 2 bases at V and 5 bases at J, leaving 11 bases unmatched. This CDR3 has 16 amino acids. Per germline, CDR1 PRHDT and CDR2 FYEKMQ (reference sequence). CDR3 in amino acids: CASSLQGGALEYGYTF. CDR3 DNA: TGTGCCAGCAGCTTACAGGGGGGTGCTTTGGAGTATGGCTACACCTTC. Looking up the rest from reference TRBV13 and TRBJ1-2 gives the full variable domain: AAGVIQSPRHLIKEKRETATLKCYPIPRHDTVYWYQQGPGQDPQFLISFYEKMQSDKGSIPDRFSAQQFSDYHSELNMSSLELGDSALYFCASSLQGGALEYGYTFGSGTRLTVV.

The chain links TRBV18 to TRBJ2-7, with a tentative D call TRBD2 (6 bases). The CDR3 runs to 14 residues. V was shortened by 0 bases and J by 8 bases, with 14 bases between the two germline ends. Germline assignment: CDR1 KGHSH and CDR2 LQKENI. The chain's CDR3 is CASSPPGLPNQQYF. Written as DNA, the CDR3 is TGTGCCAGCTCACCACCGGGACTTCCGAACCAGCAGTACTTC.

Worth noting for this clone: Within the sample, other DNA sequences also encode this same CDR3. This chain links TRBV9 with TRBJ1-4; 8 bases align to TRBD1. With V trimmed by 3 bases and J by 5 bases, 3 bases remained unmatched. The CDR3 runs to 14 residues. CDR1 is SGDLS, CDR2 YYNGEE, per germline. The DNA for the CDR3 is TGTGCCAGCAGCGCCGACAGGGGCAATGAAAAACTGTTTTTT. This encodes CASSADRGNEKLFF.

Concerning this clone: At the DNA level, this CDR3 is encoded by other sequences in the same sample as well. For the CDR3, the DNA is TGTGCCAGCTCACCGTCGGACACTTCCTACGAGCAGTACTTC. It translates to CASSPSDTSYEQYF. V gene TRBV18 combines with J gene TRBJ2-7, with D maybe TRBD1 (5 bases). The CDR3 extends over 14 amino acids. Germline CDR1 KGHSH, CDR2 LQKENI. Between the trimmed V and J ends, which lost 3 bases and 1 base, there was a span of 10 bases.